This is a list of T cell receptor beta chains from one sample in a study of T cell repertoires in aging, cancer and after chemotherapy. One entry per CDR3 protein, called by TCRdb with MiXCR from the multiplex PCR reads. The sample records 2,500 to 3,000 distinct CDR3 sequences, more than 30% being singletons. Sequencing used blood. These receptors were obtained from a human donor with a solid tumor. CDR3s include the opening cysteine and the closing phenylalanine or tryptophan. The D gene is left open where the match is weak. Only part of the rows carry a size: once, few, many, or a class if the clone is expanded.

j_call	d_call	clone_size	v_call	cdr3_nt	cdr3_aa
TRBJ2-6	TRBD2	NA	TRBV6-2/TRBV6-3	TGTGCCAGCACCTCGGGGGGGGAAGACTCTGGGGCCAACGTCCTGACTTTC	CASTSGGEDSGANVLTF
TRBJ2-3	TRBD2	NA	TRBV19	TGTGCCAGTAATAATGGGGCTAGCGGGGGGGCGAGAAATACGCAGTATTTT	CASNNGASGGARNTQYF
TRBJ2-6	NA	medium-sized	TRBV15	TGTGCCACCAGCAGATACAGGGTTACTGGGGCCAACGTCCTGACTTTC	CATSRYRVTGANVLTF
TRBJ1-6	NA	medium-sized	TRBV5-6	TGTGCCAGCAGCCCAACAGTCAGTGGTTTGTCACCCCTCCACTTT	CASSPTVSGLSPLHF
TRBJ1-5	NA	few	TRBV27	TGTGCCAGCACCTCACTACGGGGTAATCAGCCCCAGCATTTT	CASTSLRGNQPQHF
TRBJ1-1	TRBD1	few	TRBV30	TGTGCCTGGAGTTCGACAGGGAGGAACACTGAAGCTTTCTTT	CAWSSTGRNTEAFF
TRBJ2-4	NA	few	TRBV15	TGTGCCACCCTATCGTCGGAAAACATTCAGTACTTC	CATLSSENIQYF
TRBJ1-3	NA	few	TRBV15	TGTGCCACCAGCAGGGGGGGGAACTCTGGAAACACCATATATTTT	CATSRGGNSGNTIYF
TRBJ2-1	NA	few	TRBV11-1	TGTGCCAGCAGTCCAGTGGGGGAACCTTACAATGAGCAGTTCTTC	CASSPVGEPYNEQFF
TRBJ2-3	TRBD2	NA	TRBV29-1	TGCAGCGTTGGCGGGCTAGCGGGGGGGTCAAAGTATTTT	CSVGGLAGGSKYF
TRBJ2-1	NA	few	TRBV7-2	TGTGCCAGCAGCTTACTAGTAACCCACAATGAGCAGTTCTTC	CASSLLVTHNEQFF
TRBJ2-2	NA	few	TRBV6-5	TGTGCCAGCAGTTACAGGCGGGTGCGGAACACCGGGGAGCTGTTTTTT	CASSYRRVRNTGELFF
TRBJ1-2	NA	NA	TRBV7-9	TGTGCCAGCAGCTTAGCCTATTATGAGGGATCCGATGGCTACACCTTC	CASSLAYYEGSDGYTF
TRBJ1-2	TRBD1	NA	TRBV6-5	TGTGCCAGCATTCTGACAGGGTTCTATGGCTACACCTTC	CASILTGFYGYTF
TRBJ1-1	NA	NA	TRBV19	TGTGCCAGTAGTTCGGCCTACTTGGGGACGAACACTGAAGCTTTCTTT	CASSSAYLGTNTEAFF
TRBJ1-2	NA	NA	TRBV6-5	TGTGCCAGCAGTTTCACAGGGATTGGAAACTATGGCTACACCTTC	CASSFTGIGNYGYTF
TRBJ1-2	NA	few	TRBV6-5	TGTGCCAGCAGTTGGACAGTCGAAGGGGGCTACACCTTC	CASSWTVEGGYTF
TRBJ1-5	TRBD1	NA	TRBV6-5	TGTGCCAGCAGACAAGGACAGGGAAGAAATAGCAATCAGCCCCAGCATTTT	CASRQGQGRNSNQPQHF
TRBJ2-5	NA	few	TRBV7-4	TGTGCCAGCAGCCCTCGGGCTCCAAAGTACCAAGAGACCCAGTACTTC	CASSPRAPKYQETQYF
TRBJ1-2	TRBD1	few	TRBV6-5	TGTGCCAGCACTGAGGTGACGGGGACAGGGTTCTATGGCTACACCTTC	CASTEVTGTGFYGYTF
TRBJ1-5	NA	NA	TRBV6-1	TGTGCCAGCAGTGAATCAGGGGCGCCTCAGCCCCAGCATTTT	CASSESGAPQPQHF
TRBJ2-3	NA	NA	TRBV10-1	TGTGCCATCAGTGAGGTAGGCACATATACGCAGTATTTT	CAISEVGTYTQYF
TRBJ1-2	TRBD1	medium-sized	TRBV6-5	TGTGCCAGCAGTTACTCCAAGGGACAGATGGTTGGCTACACCTTC	CASSYSKGQMVGYTF
TRBJ2-1	NA	NA	TRBV6-2/TRBV6-3	TGTGCCAGCAAAAACGGGGGACAAGCCTACAATGAGCAGTTCTTC	CASKNGGQAYNEQFF
TRBJ2-3	NA	few	TRBV6-5	TGTGCCAGCAGTAAGATCCGGGACTTCGCAGATACGCAGTATTTT	CASSKIRDFADTQYF
TRBJ2-1	NA	medium-sized	TRBV19	TGTGCCAGTAGTAGAGGGGTTGGTGAGCAGTTCTTC	CASSRGVGEQFF
TRBJ2-1	NA	NA	TRBV5-1	TGCGCCAGCAGCTTCCAAGCAACTAGCAATGAGCAGTTCTTC	CASSFQATSNEQFF
TRBJ1-2	TRBD1	few	TRBV15	TGTGCCACCAGCAGAGATCGGGACAGAGCTAACTATGGCTACACCTTC	CATSRDRDRANYGYTF
TRBJ2-1	NA	medium-sized	TRBV15	TGTGCCACCAGCAGAGAGACAAGCTCCTACAATGAGCAGTTCTTC	CATSRETSSYNEQFF
TRBJ2-3	TRBD2	medium-sized	TRBV12-3/TRBV12-4	TGTGCCAGCAGTTTAAGCGGGGGGGCCACAGATACGCAGTATTTT	CASSLSGGATDTQYF
TRBJ1-2	TRBD1	NA	TRBV20-1	TGCAGTGCTTCACAGGGGCCGGTTGATGGCTACACCTTC	CSASQGPVDGYTF
TRBJ2-2	NA	NA	TRBV7-2	TGTGCCAGCAGCTTACGGAAGGACACCGGGGAGCTGTTTTTT	CASSLRKDTGELFF
TRBJ1-2	NA	NA	TRBV7-9	TGTGCCAGCAGCTTACGGGGGGGACAAGGCTACACCTTC	CASSLRGGQGYTF
TRBJ1-1	NA	hyperexpanded	TRBV6-5	TGTGCCAGCAGTTACGACAGTTTTGAAGCTTTCTTT	CASSYDSFEAFF
TRBJ1-2	NA	NA	TRBV14	TGTGCCAGCAGCCAAGTCTACGGCAGCTATGGCTACACCTTC	CASSQVYGSYGYTF
TRBJ1-1	NA	NA	TRBV20-1	TGCAGTGCTAGCGACTCGGCTGAAGCTTTCTTT	CSASDSAEAFF
TRBJ2-1	TRBD1	NA	TRBV6-5	TGTGCCAGCAGAAAAGGGGGCAGAAATAACAATGAGCAGTTCTTC	CASRKGGRNNNEQFF
TRBJ1-6	NA	NA	TRBV30	TGTGCCTGGAGTGTACCGGGGCAGAGCTTCTATAATTCACCCCTCCACTTT	CAWSVPGQSFYNSPLHF
TRBJ2-2	TRBD2	NA	TRBV5-4	TGTGCCAGCAGCTCGATCTCCGGACTAGGAGGGATTGCCGGGGAGCTGTTTTTT	CASSSISGLGGIAGELFF
TRBJ1-4	NA	few	TRBV19	TGTGCCAGTAGTCGGACTTCCTCTCAAGCTAATGAAAAACTGTTTTTT	CASSRTSSQANEKLFF
TRBJ2-3	NA	NA	TRBV2	TGTGCCAGCGGCCCGGCGACGCAGTATTTT	CASGPATQYF
TRBJ2-1	NA	NA	TRBV5-6	TGTGCCAGCAGCTTGAGGGTTAGCAACAATGAGCAGTTCTTC	CASSLRVSNNEQFF
TRBJ2-7	NA	NA	TRBV6-5	TGTGCCAGCAGTATATCCCGATATCTTAATTACGAGCAGTACTTC	CASSISRYLNYEQYF
TRBJ2-3	TRBD2	NA	TRBV6-5	TGTGCCAGCAGTTTGGCTAGCGGACGCACAGATACGCAGTATTTT	CASSLASGRTDTQYF
TRBJ2-1	TRBD2	few	TRBV6-4	TGTGCCAGCAGTGAGCTAGCGGGGGGGCGTTCTAGTGAGCAGTTCTTC	CASSELAGGRSSEQFF
TRBJ2-3	TRBD2	NA	TRBV20-1	TGCAGTGCCCAAGCGGGGGGGGCCCTGGGAGATACGCAGTATTTT	CSAQAGGALGDTQYF
TRBJ2-7	TRBD2	medium-sized	TRBV13	TGTGCCAGCAGCACGAAGGTCGCGAGCGGGGGGTCCTACGAGCAGTACTTC	CASSTKVASGGSYEQYF
TRBJ2-1	NA	NA	TRBV6-2/TRBV6-3	TGTGCCAGCAGGGATTTTGGACGTACGTCCTACAATGAGCAGTTCTTC	CASRDFGRTSYNEQFF
TRBJ1-5	TRBD1	NA	TRBV6-5	TGTGCCAGCAGGGAGACAGGGGGCGGTCAGCCCCAGCATTTT	CASRETGGGQPQHF
TRBJ2-7	TRBD2	NA	TRBV12-3/TRBV12-4	TGTGCCAGCAGTCCTCGGTGGCTAAGCGGGAGGAACGAGCAGTACTTC	CASSPRWLSGRNEQYF
TRBJ2-1	NA	few	TRBV19	TGTGCCAGTAGTGGGGAGTTCGGTGAGCAGTTCTTC	CASSGEFGEQFF
TRBJ2-2	TRBD1	NA	TRBV5-1	TGCGCCAGCAGCTTGTGGGGACAGGACTCCTCCGGGGAGCTGTTTTTT	CASSLWGQDSSGELFF
TRBJ2-1	NA	medium-sized	TRBV18	TGTGCCAGCTCACCACAGGCGGGCAATGAGCAGTTCTTC	CASSPQAGNEQFF
TRBJ1-4	NA	medium-sized	TRBV30	TGTGCCTGGAGTAGGCTCATCCCCCCCGAAAAACTGTTTTTT	CAWSRLIPPEKLFF
TRBJ1-2	NA	NA	TRBV19	TGTGCCAGTAGTATAGGTTTCGGCGGAACTTCTAACTATGGCTACACCTTC	CASSIGFGGTSNYGYTF